Listed here are 29 T cell receptor beta chains from one sample, sequenced in a study of graft-versus-host responses after intestinal transplantation. The antigens for these receptors are not known. The assay was immunoSEQ multiplex PCR, and TCRdb's table has in-frame clones only and misses some. The sample contains roughly 80,000 clones, 80% to 90% of which appear only once. This material consisted of unstimulated CD8+ T cells sorted from spleen or lymph node cells, taken before transplant. These receptors were obtained from a human donor who was the organ donor for an intestinal transplant.

Concerning this clone: At one end the junction does not follow the germline gene, possibly because of a read error. V usage is TRBV30 and J usage is TRBJ2-7; a possible D gene is TRBD2 (5 bases). Germline values: CDR1 GTSNPN, CDR2 SVGIG (reference sequence). CDR3 length: 13 amino acids. CDR3 amino acids: CARRPDNSYEQYF. CDR3 nucleotides: TGTGCCCGGAGGCCTGACAACTCCTACGAGCAGTACTTC.

The chain is built from TRBV28 and TRBJ1-1; possibly TRBD1 for D (6 bases). The V end was cut by 6 bases, the J end by 3 bases, with 14 bases between. CDR3 length equals 14 residues. CDR1 and CDR2 (germline): MDHEN, SYDVKM. This CDR3 reads CASSRLPGDTEAFF. The CDR3 region has the DNA TGTGCCAGCAGCCGACTTCCAGGGGACACTGAAGCTTTCTTT.

Only one count was recorded for this clone. The chain couples TRBV13 to TRBJ1-6; D is undetermined. This CDR3 is 15 amino acids long. Trimming pared 0 bases from V and 7 bases from J, leaving 10 bases between. Germline assignment: CDR1 PRHDT and CDR2 FYEKMQ (reference sequence). The CDR3 bases are TGTGCCAGCAGCTTAGGCAGGCCCAGGAATTCACCCCTCCACTTT. Amino acids: CASSLGRPRNSPLHF.

The J gene is TRBJ2-1, the V gene TRBV4-1; D is unclear. The CDR3 sequence is 12 residues long. Trimming cost V 2 bases and J 6 bases, with 5 bases left between them. CDR1 MGHRA and CDR2 YSYEKL come from the germline V gene. The CDR3 region has the DNA TGCGCCAGCAGCCAATTAGGCAATGAGCAGTTCTTC. Its translation: CASSQLGNEQFF.

The chain has TRBV11-2 and TRBJ2-1; no clear D. The CDR3 loop spans 16 amino acids. V lost 5 bases and J lost 13, with 27 bases in between. Per germline, CDR1 SGHAT and CDR2 FQNNGV. The DNA of the CDR3 is TGTGCCAGCAGCCCACGCCTTCAAGACGTAGTAATATATCAGTTCTTC. The encoded protein is CASSPRLQDVVIYQFF.

V and J are TRBV4-1 and TRBJ1-2; D gene uncertain. The CDR3 sequence is 16 residues long. V lost 0 bases, J lost 4 bases, and 15 bases lay in between. CDR1 and CDR2 (germline): MGHRA, YSYEKL. The CDR3: CASSQELHHSGYGYTF. The CDR3 DNA reads TGCGCCAGCAGCCAAGAGTTGCACCACTCGGGCTATGGCTACACCTTC.

V gene TRBV15 combines with J gene TRBJ2-4, with a tentative D call TRBD2 (5 bases). Trimming took 3 bases from V and 1 from J, leaving 16 bases between them. The germline CDR1 and CDR2 sequences are LNHNV and YYDKDF (reference sequence). The CDR3 is made up of 17 amino acids. The CDR3 sequence: CATSRVKSGLAKNIQYF. CDR3 nucleotide sequence: TGTGCCACCAGCAGGGTAAAAAGCGGTTTGGCCAAAAACATTCAGTACTTC.

V is TRBV7-3 and J is TRBJ1-2, with 7 bases matching TRBD1. J gave up 4 bases and V 1 base, and 6 bases lay outside the gene matches. The CDR3 is made up of 15 amino acids. Germline V CDR1 and CDR2: SGHTA, FQGTGA. The CDR3 loop reads CASSLRYRGLYGYTF. In DNA, the CDR3 is TGTGCCAGCAGCTTAAGGTACAGGGGACTCTATGGCTACACCTTC. The entire variable domain, with the rest obtained from reference TRBV7-3 and TRBJ1-2, is as follows: GAGVSQTPSNKVTEKGKYVELRCDPISGHTALYWYRQSLGQGPEFLIYFQGTGAADDSGLPNDRFFAVRPEGSVSTLKIQRTERGDSAVYLCASSLRYRGLYGYTFGSGTRLTVV.

The genes are TRBV7-9 and TRBJ2-3, with 7 bases matching TRBD2. The ends lost 3 bases at V and 2 bases at J; junction bases unmatched: 2. From germline, CDR1 is SEHNR and CDR2 FQNEAQ (reference sequence). CDR3 length equals 14 residues. Here the CDR3 reads CASSLGGYTDTQYF. DNA of the CDR3: TGTGCCAGCAGCTTGGGAGGGTACACAGATACGCAGTATTTT.

In nucleotides, the CDR3 is TGTGCCAGCAGTGCCTTTGGGTTAGGGATAGGTACGATCTATGGCTACACCTTC. This gives the protein CASSAFGLGIGTIYGYTF. This rearrangement joins TRBV6-1 to TRBJ1-2; D remains unclear. This CDR3 is built from 18 residues. V was pared by 4 bases and J by 4 bases, with 25 bases between. Germline values: CDR1 MNHNS, CDR2 SASEGT.

The chain has TRBV7-2 and TRBJ2-7; a weak D match, TRBD2 (5 bases). CDR3 size: 14 residues. Deletions cut 5 bases from V and 0 bases from J, with 11 bases between. Germline assignment: CDR1 SGHTA and CDR2 FQGNSA. DNA for the CDR3: TGTGCCAGCAGCGCAGCAGGAGGCTCCTACGAGCAGTACTTC. It yields the protein CASSAAGGSYEQYF. The variable domain in full, completed from reference TRBV7-2 and TRBJ2-7, reads GAGVSQSPSNKVTEKGKDVELRCDPISGHTALYWYRQSLGQGLEFLIYFQGNSAPDKSGLPSDRFSAERTGGSVSTLTIQRTQQEDSAVYLCASSAAGGSYEQYFGPGTRLTVT.

The chain carries TRBV11-3 and TRBJ2-3; weak D call: TRBD1 (6 bases). Germline assignment: CDR1 SGHNT and CDR2 YENEEA. This CDR3 is 20 amino acids long. Deletions cut 4 bases from V and 4 bases from J, with 30 bases between. The CDR3 reads CASSSSGDTNNYGSPDTQYF. CDR3 in DNA: TGTGCCAGCAGCTCTAGTGGGGACACAAATAACTATGGATCCCCAGATACGCAGTATTTT.

V and J are TRBV25-1 and TRBJ1-1; 7 bases agree with TRBD1. Germline V CDR1 and CDR2: MGHDK, SYGVNS. This CDR3 has 13 residues. V was pared by 5 bases and J by 5 bases, with 5 bases of the junction left unmatched. CDR3 in amino acids: CASSIGGLTEAFF. DNA of the CDR3: TGTGCCAGCAGTATAGGGGGCTTGACTGAAGCTTTCTTT. Full variable domain (rest looked up from reference TRBV25-1 and TRBJ1-1): EADIYQTPRYLVIGTGKKITLECSQTMGHDKMYWYQQDPGMELHLIHYSYGVNSTEKGDLSSESTVSRIRTEHFPLTLESARPSHTSQYLCASSIGGLTEAFFGQGTRLTVV.

V usage is TRBV2 and J usage is TRBJ2-2; TRBD2 matches at 9 bases. V dropped 5 bases and J dropped 3; count of bases not matched to a gene: 4. The CDR3 runs 15 residues. Per germline, CDR1 SNHLY and CDR2 FYNNEI. The DNA for the CDR3 is TGTGCCAGCAGTCCCAGCGGGGGGTACACCGGGGAGCTGTTTTTT. This sequence encodes CASSPSGGYTGELFF.

Only a few counts were recorded for this clone. The chain employs TRBV6-4 and TRBJ2-3; 10 bases map to TRBD2. J was trimmed by 5 bases and V by 0 bases; bases with no gene match: 2. CDR1 MRHNA and CDR2 SNTAGT come from the germline V gene. The CDR3 totals 15 residues. The CDR3 here is CASSDSAGGQDTQYF. In DNA, the CDR3 is TGTGCCAGCAGTGACTCAGCGGGGGGGCAAGATACGCAGTATTTT.

The rearrangement uses TRBV7-9 and TRBJ2-4; 7 bases match TRBD1. CDR1 and CDR2 from the germline V gene are SEHNR and FQNEAQ (reference sequence). V lost 4 bases and J lost 3; bases outside the gene matches: 6. The CDR3 is made up of 15 amino acids. CDR3 DNA sequence: TGTGCCAGCAGCTCTACAGGGGTGGTCAAAAACATTCAGTACTTC. Protein product: CASSSTGVVKNIQYF.

This clone is a singleton in its sample. The CDR3 coding sequence is TGCGCCAGCAGCTTGACTCCCTACAATGAGCAGTTCTTC. Its protein is CASSLTPYNEQFF. The genes are TRBV4-1 and TRBJ2-1; no clear D. Trimming removed 5 bases at V and 2 bases at J, with 7 bases between. CDR1 is MGHRA and CDR2 is YSYEKL in the germline V gene. The CDR3 length is 13 residues.

The chain couples TRBV9 to TRBJ2-6; D might be TRBD2 (5 bases). Looked up from germline, CDR1 is SGDLS and CDR2 is YYNGEE. Between the trimmed V and J ends, which lost 2 bases and 2 bases, there was a span of 5 bases. The CDR3 runs to 14 residues. The CDR3 region has the DNA TGTGCCAGCAGCGTCGGGACTGGGGCCAACGTCCTGACTTTC. Its protein product is CASSVGTGANVLTF.

The chain carries TRBV5-1 and TRBJ2-1; no clear D gene. The CDR3 loop spans 17 amino acids. CDR1 and CDR2 (germline): SGHRS, YFSETQ. V dropped 0 bases and J dropped 4 bases, with 17 bases sitting between them. Here the CDR3 DNA reads TGCGCCAGCAGCTTGGCCTGGGGTGGATTAAATTACAATGAGCAGTTCTTC. Its translation is CASSLAWGGLNYNEQFF.

This clone has a handful of counts. The chain carries TRBV4-2 and TRBJ2-3; tentatively, D is TRBD2 (7 bases). The length of the CDR3 is 16 residues. Germline V gene lookup returns CDR1 LGHNA and CDR2 YNFKEQ. The germline V and J ends were trimmed by 4 bases and 5 bases, with 19 bases remaining between them. For the CDR3, the DNA is TGTGCCAGCAGCCTTTCTACGGGGGGCCCCGGAGATACGCAGTATTTT. This gives the protein CASSLSTGGPGDTQYF.

The genes are TRBV9 and TRBJ2-7, with TRBD2 as a possible D gene (5 bases). Germline loops: CDR1 SGDLS, CDR2 YYNGEE. The CDR3 loop spans 15 amino acids. V was clipped by 4 bases and J by 3 bases, with 17 bases between them. In nucleotides, the CDR3 is TGTGCCAGCAGCCCCGAGGGTCCTTCCTACTACGAGCAGTACTTC. This translates into CASSPEGPSYYEQYF.

The V gene is TRBV6-5, the J gene TRBJ1-1; D may be TRBD1 (5 bases). Per the germline V gene, CDR1 is MNHEY and CDR2 is SVGAGI. The CDR3 has 14 residues. Trimming stripped 4 bases from V and 5 bases from J, with 14 bases between. As DNA, the CDR3 is TGTGCCAGCAGTTCCGCCGGGGGGTGGACTGAAGCTTTCTTT. It is translated as CASSSAGGWTEAFF.

The chain links TRBV11-3 to TRBJ2-5; TRBD1 agrees at 9 bases. With the DNA end fitting TRBJ2-7 better, the J assignment may be wrong. From germline, CDR1 is SGHNT and CDR2 YENEEA. The CDR3 contains 15 residues. Here the CDR3 reads CASSHSGTGFHEQYF. The CDR3 region has the DNA TGTGCCAGCAGCCATTCCGGGACAGGGTTCCACGAGCAGTACTTC.

The chain links TRBV28 to TRBJ2-7; unclear D gene. The length of the CDR3 is 13 residues. CDR1 MDHEN and CDR2 SYDVKM come from the germline V gene. Trimming removed 3 bases from V and 6 bases from J, with 12 bases in between. CDR3: CASSLESGVEQYF. Written as DNA, the CDR3 is TGTGCCAGCAGTTTGGAGAGTGGGGTCGAGCAGTACTTC.

The chain links TRBV4-1 to TRBJ1-5, with unresolved D. The CDR3 is 13 amino acids. Germline CDR1 reads MGHRA; CDR2 reads YSYEKL. Trimming stripped 2 bases from V and 1 base from J, with 3 bases between. CDR3 sequence reads: CASSQWSNQPQHF. As DNA, the CDR3 is TGCGCCAGCAGCCAATGGAGCAATCAGCCCCAGCATTTT.

The gene calls are TRBV28 and TRBJ2-1; the D gene is possibly TRBD2 (5 bases). V dropped 6 bases and J dropped 0 bases, with 9 bases sitting between them. The length of the CDR3 is 14 residues. The V gene's germline CDR1 is MDHEN and CDR2 SYDVKM. CDR3 in DNA: TGTGCCAGCAGCAGGAGGAGCTCCTACAATGAGCAGTTCTTC. This gives the protein CASSRRSSYNEQFF.

The V gene is TRBV7-9, the J gene TRBJ2-7; TRBD1 aligns across 9 bases. V shed 5 bases, J shed 3 bases, and the junction held 8 bases outside the gene matches. The germline V gene encodes CDR1 SEHNR and CDR2 FQNEAQ (reference sequence). The CDR3 sequence is 15 residues long. In nucleotides, the CDR3 is TGTGCCAGCAGCCCCGGGACAGGGTTTCTCTACGAGCAGTACTTC. Residues: CASSPGTGFLYEQYF.

This rearrangement joins TRBV5-1 to TRBJ1-2; 7 bases align to TRBD1. The ends lost 3 bases at V and 4 bases at J; junction bases unmatched: 12. This CDR3 has 16 residues. Germline values: CDR1 SGHRS, CDR2 YFSETQ. The CDR3, as DNA: TGCGCCAGCAGCTCTCAACAGGGGTATGAGGGCTATGGCTACACCTTC. Its protein is CASSSQQGYEGYGYTF. Full variable domain (outside the CDR3, taken from reference TRBV5-1 and TRBJ1-2): KAGVTQTPRYLIKTRGQQVTLSCSPISGHRSVSWYQQTPGQGLQFLFEYFSETQRNKGNFPGRFSGRQFSNSRSEMNVSTLELGDSALYLCASSSQQGYEGYGYTFGSGTRLTVV.

The chain employs TRBV4-2 and TRBJ2-1; the D is unclear. V gave up 1 base and J gave up 1 base, with 11 bases separating them. The CDR3 totals 16 residues. Germline V gene sequence: CDR1 LGHNA, CDR2 YNFKEQ. DNA for the CDR3: TGTGCCAGCAGCCAAGGCCTAGGAGAGTCCTACAATGAGCAGTTCTTC. It translates to CASSQGLGESYNEQFF.